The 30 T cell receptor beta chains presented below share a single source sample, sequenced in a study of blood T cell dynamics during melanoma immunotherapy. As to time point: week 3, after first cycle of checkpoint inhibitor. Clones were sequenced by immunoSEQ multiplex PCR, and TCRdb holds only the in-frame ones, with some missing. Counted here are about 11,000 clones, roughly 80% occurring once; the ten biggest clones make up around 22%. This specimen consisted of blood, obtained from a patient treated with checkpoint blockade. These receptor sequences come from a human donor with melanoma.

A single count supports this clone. The CDR3 loop is CASSLGIAETQYF. For the CDR3, the DNA is TGTGCCAGCAGCTTAGGGATAGCAGAGACCCAGTACTTC. The chain carries TRBV7-2 and TRBJ2-5; D is unresolved. Trimming left V 1 base short and J 4 bases short, with 7 bases between. CDR1 and CDR2 from the germline V gene are SGHTA and FQGNSA. The CDR3 loop spans 13 amino acids.

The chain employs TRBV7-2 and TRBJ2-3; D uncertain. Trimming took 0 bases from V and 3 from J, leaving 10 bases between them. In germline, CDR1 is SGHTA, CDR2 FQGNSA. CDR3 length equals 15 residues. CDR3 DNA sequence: TGTGCCAGCAGCTTAGCGGATGGGCGGACAGATACGCAGTATTTT. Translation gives CASSLADGRTDTQYF.

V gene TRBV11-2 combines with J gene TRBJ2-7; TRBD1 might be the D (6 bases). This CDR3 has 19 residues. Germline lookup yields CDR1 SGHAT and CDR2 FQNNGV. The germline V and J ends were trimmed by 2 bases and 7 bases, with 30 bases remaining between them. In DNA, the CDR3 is TGTGCCAGCAGCTTAAGACGAGCCCCTAGACAGGAAGGTGGTGGGGAGCAGTACTTC. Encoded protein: CASSLRRAPRQEGGGEQYF.

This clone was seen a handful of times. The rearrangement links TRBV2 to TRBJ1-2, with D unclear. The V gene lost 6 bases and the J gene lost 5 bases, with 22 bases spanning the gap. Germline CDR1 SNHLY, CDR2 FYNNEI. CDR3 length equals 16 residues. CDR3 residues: CASSQPPGWDSYGYTF. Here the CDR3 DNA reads TGTGCCAGCAGCCAACCCCCGGGATGGGATTCATATGGCTACACCTTC.

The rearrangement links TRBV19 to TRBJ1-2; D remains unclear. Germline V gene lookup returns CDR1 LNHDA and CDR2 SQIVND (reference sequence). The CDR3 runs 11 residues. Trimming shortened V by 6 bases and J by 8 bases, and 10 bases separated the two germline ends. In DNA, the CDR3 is TGTGCCAGTAGCCCCGGGGAGGGCTACACCTTC. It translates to CASSPGEGYTF.

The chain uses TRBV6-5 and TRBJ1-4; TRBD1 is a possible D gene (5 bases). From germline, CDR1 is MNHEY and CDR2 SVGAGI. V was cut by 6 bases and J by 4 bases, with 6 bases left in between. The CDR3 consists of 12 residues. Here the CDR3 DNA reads TGTGCCAGCAGGAGGGGTAATGAAAAACTGTTTTTT. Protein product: CASRRGNEKLFF.

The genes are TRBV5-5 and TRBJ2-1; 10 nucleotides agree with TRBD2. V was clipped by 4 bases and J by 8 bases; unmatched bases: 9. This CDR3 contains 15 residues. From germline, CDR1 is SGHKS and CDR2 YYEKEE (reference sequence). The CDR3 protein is CASSPGGLAIDEQFF. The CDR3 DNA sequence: TGTGCCAGCAGCCCGGGGGGACTAGCGATTGATGAGCAGTTCTTC.

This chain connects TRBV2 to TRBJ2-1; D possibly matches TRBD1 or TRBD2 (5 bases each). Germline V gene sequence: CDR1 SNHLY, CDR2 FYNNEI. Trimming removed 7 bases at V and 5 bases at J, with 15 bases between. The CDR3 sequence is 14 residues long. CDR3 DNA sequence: TGTGCCAGCAAGGGGAGAGGGGTTGACAATGAGCAGTTCTTC. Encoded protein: CASKGRGVDNEQFF.

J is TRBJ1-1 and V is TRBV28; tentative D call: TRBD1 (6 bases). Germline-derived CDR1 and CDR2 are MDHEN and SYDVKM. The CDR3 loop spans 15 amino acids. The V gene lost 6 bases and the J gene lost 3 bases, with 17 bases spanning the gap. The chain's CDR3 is CASSWGGRVDTEAFF. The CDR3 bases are TGTGCCAGCAGCTGGGGGGGCCGGGTGGACACTGAAGCTTTCTTT.

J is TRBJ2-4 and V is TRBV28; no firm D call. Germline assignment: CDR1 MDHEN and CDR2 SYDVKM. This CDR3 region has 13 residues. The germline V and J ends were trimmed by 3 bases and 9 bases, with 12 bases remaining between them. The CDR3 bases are TGTGCCAGCAGTTTTAGTCAGGACGGCATTCAGTACTTC. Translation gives CASSFSQDGIQYF.

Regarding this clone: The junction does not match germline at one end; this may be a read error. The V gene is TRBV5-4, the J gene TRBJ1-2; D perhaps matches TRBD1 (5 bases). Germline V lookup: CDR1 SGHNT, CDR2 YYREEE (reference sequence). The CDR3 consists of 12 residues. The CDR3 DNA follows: TGTGCCAGCAACTTGGAGGGGCGCGGCTACACCTTC. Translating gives CASNLEGRGYTF.

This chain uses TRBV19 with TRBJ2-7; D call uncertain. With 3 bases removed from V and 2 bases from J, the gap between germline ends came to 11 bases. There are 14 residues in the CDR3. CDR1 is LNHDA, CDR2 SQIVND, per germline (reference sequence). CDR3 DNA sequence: TGTGCCAGTAGTATCAGGCAGGCCCCCTACGAGCAGTACTTC. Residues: CASSIRQAPYEQYF.

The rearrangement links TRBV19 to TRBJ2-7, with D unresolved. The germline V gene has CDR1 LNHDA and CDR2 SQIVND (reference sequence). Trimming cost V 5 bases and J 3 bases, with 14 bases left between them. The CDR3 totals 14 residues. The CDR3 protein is CASSLSDKNYEQYF. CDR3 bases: TGTGCCAGTAGTCTTTCCGACAAGAACTACGAGCAGTACTTC.

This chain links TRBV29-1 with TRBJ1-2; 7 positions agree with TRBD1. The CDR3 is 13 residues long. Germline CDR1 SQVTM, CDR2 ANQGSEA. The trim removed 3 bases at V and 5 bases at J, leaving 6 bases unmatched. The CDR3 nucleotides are TGCAGCGTTGAGGAGGGGGCGAGGTATGGCTACACCTTC. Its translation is CSVEEGARYGYTF. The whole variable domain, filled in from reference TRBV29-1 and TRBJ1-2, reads SAVISQKPSRDICQRGTSLTIQCQVDSQVTMMFWYRQQPGQSLTLIATANQGSEATYESGFVIDKFPISRPNLTFSTLTVSNMSPEDSSIYLCSVEEGARYGYTFGSGTRLTVV.

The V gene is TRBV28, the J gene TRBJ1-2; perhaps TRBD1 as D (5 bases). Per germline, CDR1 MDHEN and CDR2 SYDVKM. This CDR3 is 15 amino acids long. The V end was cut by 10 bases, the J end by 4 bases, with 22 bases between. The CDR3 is CATPLTEHPPYGYTF. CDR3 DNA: TGTGCCACCCCATTGACAGAGCATCCCCCCTATGGCTACACCTTC.

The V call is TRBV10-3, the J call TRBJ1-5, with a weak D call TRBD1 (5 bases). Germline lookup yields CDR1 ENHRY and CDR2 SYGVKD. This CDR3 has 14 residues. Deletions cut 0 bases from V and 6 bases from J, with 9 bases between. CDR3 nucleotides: TGTGCCATCAGTGAGTCTGGAGGGACTCAGCCCCAGCATTTT. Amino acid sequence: CAISESGGTQPQHF.

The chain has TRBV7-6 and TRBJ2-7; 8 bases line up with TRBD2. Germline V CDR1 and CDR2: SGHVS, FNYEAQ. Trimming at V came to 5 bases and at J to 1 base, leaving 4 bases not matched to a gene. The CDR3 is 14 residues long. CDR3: CASSRGGSSYEQYF. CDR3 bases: TGTGCCAGCAGCCGCGGGGGGAGTTCCTACGAGCAGTACTTC.

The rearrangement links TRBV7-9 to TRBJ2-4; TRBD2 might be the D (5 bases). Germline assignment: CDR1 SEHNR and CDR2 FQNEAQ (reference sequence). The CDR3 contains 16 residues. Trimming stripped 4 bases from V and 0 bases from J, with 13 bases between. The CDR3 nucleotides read TGTGCCAGCAGCTCAACGGGGATACTAGCCAAAAACATTCAGTACTTC. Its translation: CASSSTGILAKNIQYF.

CDR3 nucleotide sequence: TGTGCCAGCAGCTACGGGACCGTGAAATACAATGAGCAGTTCTTC. This encodes CASSYGTVKYNEQFF. The J gene is TRBJ2-1, the V gene TRBV7-9; D possibly matches TRBD1 or TRBD2 (5 bases each). This CDR3 spans 15 amino acids. The V end was cut by 4 bases, the J end by 4 bases, with 14 bases between. The germline V gene has CDR1 SEHNR and CDR2 FQNEAQ (reference sequence).

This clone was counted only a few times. CDR3 coding DNA: TGTGCCAGCAGCGGACATAAAGAGACCCAGTACTTC. Residues: CASSGHKETQYF. The V gene is TRBV25-1, the J gene TRBJ2-5; TRBD1 is a possible D gene (5 bases). The germline V gene encodes CDR1 MGHDK and CDR2 SYGVNS. The CDR3 spans 12 residues. Trimming shortened V by 6 bases and J by 3 bases, and 8 bases separated the two germline ends.

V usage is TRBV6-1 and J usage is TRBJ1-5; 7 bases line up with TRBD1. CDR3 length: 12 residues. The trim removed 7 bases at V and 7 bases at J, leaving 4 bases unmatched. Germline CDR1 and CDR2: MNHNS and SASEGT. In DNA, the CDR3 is TGTGCCAGCAAACAGGGGAGGCAGCCCCAGCATTTT. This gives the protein CASKQGRQPQHF.

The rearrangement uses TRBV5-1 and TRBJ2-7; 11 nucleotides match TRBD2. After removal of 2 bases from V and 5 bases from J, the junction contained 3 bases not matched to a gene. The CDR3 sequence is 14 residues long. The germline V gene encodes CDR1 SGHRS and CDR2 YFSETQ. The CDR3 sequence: CASSFSGRAHEQYF. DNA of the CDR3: TGCGCCAGCAGCTTTAGCGGGAGGGCCCACGAGCAGTACTTC.

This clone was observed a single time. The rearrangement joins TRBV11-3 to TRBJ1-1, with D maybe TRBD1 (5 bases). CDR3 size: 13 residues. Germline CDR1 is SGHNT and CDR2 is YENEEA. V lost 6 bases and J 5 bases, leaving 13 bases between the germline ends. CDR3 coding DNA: TGTGCCAGCAGAAGGGCAGGGCGGACTGAAGCTTTCTTT. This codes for CASRRAGRTEAFF.

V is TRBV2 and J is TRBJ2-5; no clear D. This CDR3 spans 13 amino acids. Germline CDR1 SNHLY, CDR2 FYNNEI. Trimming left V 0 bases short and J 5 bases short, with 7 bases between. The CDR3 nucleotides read TGTGCCAGCAGTGAAGCTGGGCCTGAGACCCAGTACTTC. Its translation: CASSEAGPETQYF.

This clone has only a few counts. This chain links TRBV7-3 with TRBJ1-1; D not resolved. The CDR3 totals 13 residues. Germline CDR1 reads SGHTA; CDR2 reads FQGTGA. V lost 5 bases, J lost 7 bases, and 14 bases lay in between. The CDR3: CASSPVPGSEAFF. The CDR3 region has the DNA TGTGCCAGCAGCCCGGTCCCAGGCAGTGAAGCTTTCTTT.

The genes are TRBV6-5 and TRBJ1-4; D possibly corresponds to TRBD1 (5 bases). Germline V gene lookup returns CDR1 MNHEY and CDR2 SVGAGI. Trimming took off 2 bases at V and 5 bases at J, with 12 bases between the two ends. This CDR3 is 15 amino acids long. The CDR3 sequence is CASSYRHGANEKLFF. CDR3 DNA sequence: TGTGCCAGCAGTTACCGTCACGGGGCCAATGAAAAACTGTTTTTT.

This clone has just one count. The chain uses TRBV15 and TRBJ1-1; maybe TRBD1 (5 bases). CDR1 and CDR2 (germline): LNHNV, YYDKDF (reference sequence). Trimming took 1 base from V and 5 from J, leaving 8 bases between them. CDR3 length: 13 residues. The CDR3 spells CATSRVEGTEAFF. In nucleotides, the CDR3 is TGTGCCACCAGCAGAGTGGAGGGGACTGAAGCTTTCTTT.

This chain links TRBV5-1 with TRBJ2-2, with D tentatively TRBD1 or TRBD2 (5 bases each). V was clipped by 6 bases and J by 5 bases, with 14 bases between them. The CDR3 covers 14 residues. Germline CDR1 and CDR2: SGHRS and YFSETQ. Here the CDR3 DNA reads TGCGCCAGCAAGGAACAGGCGGGTACCGGGGAGCTGTTTTTT. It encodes CASKEQAGTGELFF.

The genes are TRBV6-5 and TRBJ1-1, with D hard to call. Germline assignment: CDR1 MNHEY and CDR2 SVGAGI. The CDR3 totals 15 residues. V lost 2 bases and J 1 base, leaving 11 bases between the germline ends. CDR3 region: CASSYGYSKNTEAFF. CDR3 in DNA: TGTGCCAGCAGTTACGGTTACAGCAAGAACACTGAAGCTTTCTTT.

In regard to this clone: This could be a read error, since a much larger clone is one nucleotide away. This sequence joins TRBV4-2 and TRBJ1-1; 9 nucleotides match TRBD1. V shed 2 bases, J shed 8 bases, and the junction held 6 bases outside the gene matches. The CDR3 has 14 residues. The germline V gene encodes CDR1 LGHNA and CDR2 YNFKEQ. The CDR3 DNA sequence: TGTGCCAGCAGCCAAATGACAGGGGGTAGCGAAGCTTTCTTT. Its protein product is CASSQMTGGSEAFF.